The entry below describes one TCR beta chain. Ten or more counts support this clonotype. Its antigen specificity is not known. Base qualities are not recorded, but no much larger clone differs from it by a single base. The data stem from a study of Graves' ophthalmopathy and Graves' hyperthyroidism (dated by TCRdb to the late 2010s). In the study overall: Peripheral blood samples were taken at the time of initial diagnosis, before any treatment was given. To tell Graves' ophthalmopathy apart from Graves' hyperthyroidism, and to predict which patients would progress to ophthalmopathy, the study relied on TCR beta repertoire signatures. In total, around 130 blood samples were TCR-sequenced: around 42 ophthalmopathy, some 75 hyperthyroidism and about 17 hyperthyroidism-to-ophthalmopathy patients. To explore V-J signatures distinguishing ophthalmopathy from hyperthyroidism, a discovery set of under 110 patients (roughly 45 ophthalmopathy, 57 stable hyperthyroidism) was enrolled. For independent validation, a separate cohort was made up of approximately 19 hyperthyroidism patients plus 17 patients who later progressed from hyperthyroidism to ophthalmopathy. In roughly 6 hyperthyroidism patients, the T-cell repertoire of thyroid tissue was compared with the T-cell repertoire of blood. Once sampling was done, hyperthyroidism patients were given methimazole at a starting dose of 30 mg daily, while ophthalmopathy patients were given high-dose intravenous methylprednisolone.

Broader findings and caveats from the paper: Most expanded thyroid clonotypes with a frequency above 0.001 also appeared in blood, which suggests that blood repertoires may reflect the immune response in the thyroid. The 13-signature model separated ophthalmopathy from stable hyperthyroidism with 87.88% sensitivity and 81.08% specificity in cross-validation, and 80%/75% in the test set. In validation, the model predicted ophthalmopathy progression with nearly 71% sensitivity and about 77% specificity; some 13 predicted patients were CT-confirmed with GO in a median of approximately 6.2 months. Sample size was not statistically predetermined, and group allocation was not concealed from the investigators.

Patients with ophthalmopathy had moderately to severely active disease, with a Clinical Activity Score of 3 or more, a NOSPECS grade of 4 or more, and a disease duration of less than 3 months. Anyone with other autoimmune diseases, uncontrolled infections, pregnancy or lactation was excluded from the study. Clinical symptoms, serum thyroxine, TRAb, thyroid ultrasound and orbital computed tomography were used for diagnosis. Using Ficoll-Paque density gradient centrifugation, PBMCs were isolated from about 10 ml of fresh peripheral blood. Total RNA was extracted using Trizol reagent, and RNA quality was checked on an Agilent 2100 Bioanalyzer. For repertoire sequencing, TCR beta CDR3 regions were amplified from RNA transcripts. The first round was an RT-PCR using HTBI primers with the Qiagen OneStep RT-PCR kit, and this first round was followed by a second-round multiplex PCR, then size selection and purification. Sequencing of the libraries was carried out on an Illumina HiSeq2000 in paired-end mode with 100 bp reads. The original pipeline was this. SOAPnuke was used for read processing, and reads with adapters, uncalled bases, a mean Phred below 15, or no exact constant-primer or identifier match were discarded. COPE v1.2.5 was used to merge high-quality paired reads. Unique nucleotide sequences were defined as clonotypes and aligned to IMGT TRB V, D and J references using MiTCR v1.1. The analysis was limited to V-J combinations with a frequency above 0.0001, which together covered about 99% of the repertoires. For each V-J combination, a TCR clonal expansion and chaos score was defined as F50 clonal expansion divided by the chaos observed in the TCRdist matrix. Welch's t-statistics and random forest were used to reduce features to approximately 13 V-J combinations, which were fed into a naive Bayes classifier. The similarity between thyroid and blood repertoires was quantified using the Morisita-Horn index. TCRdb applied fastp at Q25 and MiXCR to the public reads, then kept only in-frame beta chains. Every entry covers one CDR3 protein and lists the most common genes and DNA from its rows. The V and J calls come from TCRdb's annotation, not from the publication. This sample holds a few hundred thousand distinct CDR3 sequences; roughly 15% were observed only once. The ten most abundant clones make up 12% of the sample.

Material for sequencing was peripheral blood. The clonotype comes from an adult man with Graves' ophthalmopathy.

The DNA is as follows: TGTGCCAGTAGGACAGGGGTAAGTCAGCCCCAGCATTTT. It codes for CASRTGVSQPQHF. This chain joins TRBV19 to TRBJ1-5, with 8 bases aligning to TRBD1. V is pruned by 6 bases and J by 6 bases, leaving 4 bases of the junction without a gene match. From cysteine to phenylalanine, the CDR3 is 13 amino acids long. The read is trimmed to its CDR3 DNA, 39 bases read in frame from base 1. The germline V gene (reference sequence) supplies CDR1 LNHDA and CDR2 SQIVND.